This T cell receptor beta chain emerged from a study of memory CD4+ T cells and cytomegalovirus serostatus. Study-level information: Of the healthy Belgian adults, eight or nine were CMV seropositive and 20 to 30 seronegative.

The method was immunoSEQ multiplex PCR; TCRdb's version includes in-frame clones alone and lacks a portion of them. The table shows 61,000 or so clones, with around 81% occurring only once. The sort gate was single viable CD3+CD4+CD8-CD45RO+ cells for memory CD4+ T cells. CD4+ T cells were isolated by positive magnetic selection. CDR3 length equals 20 residues. Germline lookup yields CDR1 MGHRA and CDR2 YSYEKL. V lost 4 bases and J 0 bases, leaving 28 bases between the germline ends. Findings of the study overall: Median bootstrapped AUC for CMV status was approximately 0.95 originally, about 0.9 US-trained. CD4+ memory repertoires contained 67 of 164 reported CMV TCRbeta sequences.

As regards this clone: Its specificity is not known.

The sample comprised memory CD4+ T cells from blood. This rearrangement joins TRBV4-1 to TRBJ2-7; D possibly corresponds to TRBD1 (6 bases). The clonotype originates from an adult in good health and CMV-seronegative. Some clones in this sample may be carry-over from other donors' samples. The CDR3 here is CASSPLMVPGDSESSYEQYF. Written as DNA, the CDR3 is TGCGCCAGCAGCCCCCTAATGGTCCCAGGGGATTCGGAGAGCTCCTACGAGCAGTACTTC.